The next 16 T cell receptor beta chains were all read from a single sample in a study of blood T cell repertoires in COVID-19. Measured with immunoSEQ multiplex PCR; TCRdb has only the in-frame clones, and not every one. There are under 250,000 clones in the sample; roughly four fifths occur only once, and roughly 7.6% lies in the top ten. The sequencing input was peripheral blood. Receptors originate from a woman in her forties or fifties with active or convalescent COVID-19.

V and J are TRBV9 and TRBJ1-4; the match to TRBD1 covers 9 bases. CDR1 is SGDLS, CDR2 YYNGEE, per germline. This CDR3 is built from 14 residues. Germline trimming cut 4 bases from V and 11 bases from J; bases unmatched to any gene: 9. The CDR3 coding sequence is TGTGCCAGCAGCCCCGGACAGGGGAGTGGGAAACTGTTTTTT. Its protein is CASSPGQGSGKLFF.

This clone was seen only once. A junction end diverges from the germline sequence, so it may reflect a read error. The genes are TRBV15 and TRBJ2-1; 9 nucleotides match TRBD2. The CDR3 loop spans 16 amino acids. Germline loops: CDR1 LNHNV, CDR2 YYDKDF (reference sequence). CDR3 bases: TGTGCCACCAGCGGAGAGCGGGGGGTGCTAGACAATGAGCAGTTCTTC. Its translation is CATSGERGVLDNEQFF.

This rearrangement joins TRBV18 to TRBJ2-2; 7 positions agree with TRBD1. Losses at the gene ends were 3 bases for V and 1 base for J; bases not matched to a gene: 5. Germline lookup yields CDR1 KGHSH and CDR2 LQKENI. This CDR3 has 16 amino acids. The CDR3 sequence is CASSPFRDRNTGELFF. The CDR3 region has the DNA TGTGCCAGCTCACCGTTCAGGGACAGGAACACCGGGGAGCTGTTTTTT.

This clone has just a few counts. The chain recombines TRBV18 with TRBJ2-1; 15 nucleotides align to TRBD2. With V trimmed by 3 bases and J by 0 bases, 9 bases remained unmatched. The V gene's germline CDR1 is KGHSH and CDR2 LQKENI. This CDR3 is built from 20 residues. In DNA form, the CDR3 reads TGTGCCAGCTCACCGTTGGGGACTAGCGGGAGGATGAGCTCCTACAATGAGCAGTTCTTC. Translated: CASSPLGTSGRMSSYNEQFF.

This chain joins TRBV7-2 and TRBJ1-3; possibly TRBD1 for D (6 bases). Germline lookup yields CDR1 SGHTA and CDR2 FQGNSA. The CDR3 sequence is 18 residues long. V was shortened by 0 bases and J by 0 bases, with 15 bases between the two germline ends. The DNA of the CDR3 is TGTGCCAGCAGCTTAGCTGTAGGACAGCCTGGCTCTGGAAACACCATATATTTT. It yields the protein CASSLAVGQPGSGNTIYF.

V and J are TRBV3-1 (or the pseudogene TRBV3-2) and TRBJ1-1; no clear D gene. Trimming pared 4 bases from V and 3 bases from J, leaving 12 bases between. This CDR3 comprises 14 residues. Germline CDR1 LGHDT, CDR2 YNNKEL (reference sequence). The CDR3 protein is CASSPDPGYTEAFF. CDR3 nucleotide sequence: TGTGCCAGCAGCCCCGACCCGGGGTACACTGAAGCTTTCTTT.

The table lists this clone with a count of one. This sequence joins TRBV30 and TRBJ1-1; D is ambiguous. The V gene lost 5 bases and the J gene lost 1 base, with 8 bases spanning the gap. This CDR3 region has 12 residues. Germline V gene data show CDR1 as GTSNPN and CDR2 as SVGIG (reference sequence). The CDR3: CAWGRGNTEAFF. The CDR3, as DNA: TGTGCCTGGGGGAGAGGGAACACTGAAGCTTTCTTT.

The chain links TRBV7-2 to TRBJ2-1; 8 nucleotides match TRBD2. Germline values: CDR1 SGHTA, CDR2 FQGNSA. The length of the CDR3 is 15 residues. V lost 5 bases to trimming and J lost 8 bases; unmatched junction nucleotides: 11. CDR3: CASSLGSGGYYEQFF. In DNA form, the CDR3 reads TGTGCCAGCAGCCTAGGGTCGGGGGGGTACTATGAGCAGTTCTTC. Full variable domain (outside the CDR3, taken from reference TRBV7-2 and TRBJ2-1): GAGVSQSPSNKVTEKGKDVELRCDPISGHTALYWYRQSLGQGLEFLIYFQGNSAPDKSGLPSDRFSAERTGGSVSTLTIQRTQQEDSAVYLCASSLGSGGYYEQFFGPGTRLTVL.

The CDR3 DNA sequence: TGTGCCACCAGGGGAGGGCGCGAGCAGTACGTC. Residues: CATRGGREQYV. V and J are TRBV28 and TRBJ2-7; TRBD2 might be the D (7 bases). V gave up 10 bases and J gave up 6 bases, with 13 bases separating them. CDR1 and CDR2 from the germline V gene are MDHEN and SYDVKM. The CDR3 totals 11 residues.

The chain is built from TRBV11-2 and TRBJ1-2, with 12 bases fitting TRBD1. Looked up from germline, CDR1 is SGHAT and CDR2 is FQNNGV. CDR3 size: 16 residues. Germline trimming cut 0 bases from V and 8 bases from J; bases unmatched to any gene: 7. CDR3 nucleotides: TGTGCCAGCAGCTTAGATTTTATGGGACAGGGGGCGGGCTACACCTTC. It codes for CASSLDFMGQGAGYTF. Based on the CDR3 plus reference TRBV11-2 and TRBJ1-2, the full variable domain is EAGVAQSPRYKIIEKRQSVAFWCNPISGHATLYWYQQILGQGPKLLIQFQNNGVVDDSQLPKDRFSAERLKGVDSTLKIQPAKLEDSAVYLCASSLDFMGQGAGYTFGSGTRLTVV.

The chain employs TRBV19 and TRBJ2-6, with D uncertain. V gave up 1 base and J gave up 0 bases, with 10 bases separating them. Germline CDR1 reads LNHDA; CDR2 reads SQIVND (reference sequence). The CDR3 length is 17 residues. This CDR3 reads CASSIGRQVSGANVLTF. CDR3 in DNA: TGTGCCAGTAGTATAGGCCGTCAGGTCTCTGGGGCCAACGTCCTGACTTTC. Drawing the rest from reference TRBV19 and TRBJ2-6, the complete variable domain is DGGITQSPKYLFRKEGQNVTLSCEQNLNHDAMYWYRQDPGQGLRLIYYSQIVNDFQKGDIAEGYSVSREKKESFPLTVTSAQKNPTAFYLCASSIGRQVSGANVLTFGAGSRLTVL.

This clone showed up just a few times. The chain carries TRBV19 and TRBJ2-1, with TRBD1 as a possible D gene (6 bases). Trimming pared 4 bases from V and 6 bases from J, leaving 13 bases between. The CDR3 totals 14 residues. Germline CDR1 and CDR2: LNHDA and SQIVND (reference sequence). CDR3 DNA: TGTGCCAGTAGTACCCAACAGGGTCGCAATGAGCAGTTCTTC. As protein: CASSTQQGRNEQFF.

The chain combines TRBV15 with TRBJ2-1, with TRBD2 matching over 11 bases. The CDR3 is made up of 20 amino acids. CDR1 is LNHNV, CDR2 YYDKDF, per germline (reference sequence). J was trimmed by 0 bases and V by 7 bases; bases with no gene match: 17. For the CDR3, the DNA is TGTGCCACCACCATCTACCCGGGACTAGCGGACACCGACTCCTACAATGAGCAGTTCTTC. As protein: CATTIYPGLADTDSYNEQFF.

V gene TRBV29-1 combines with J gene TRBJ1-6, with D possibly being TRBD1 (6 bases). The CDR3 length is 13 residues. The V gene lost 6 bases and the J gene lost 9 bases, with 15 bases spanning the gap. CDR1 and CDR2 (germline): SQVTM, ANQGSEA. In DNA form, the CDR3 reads TGCAGCGTCCAGGGGAAGGTCGGTTCACCCCTCCACTTT. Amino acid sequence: CSVQGKVGSPLHF.

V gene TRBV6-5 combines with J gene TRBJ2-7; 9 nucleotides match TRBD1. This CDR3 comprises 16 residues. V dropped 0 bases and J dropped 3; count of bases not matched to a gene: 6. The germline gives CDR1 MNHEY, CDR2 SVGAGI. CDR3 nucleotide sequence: TGTGCCAGCAGTTACTCGAGTAACAGGGGGCTCTACGAGCAGTACTTC. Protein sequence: CASSYSSNRGLYEQYF.

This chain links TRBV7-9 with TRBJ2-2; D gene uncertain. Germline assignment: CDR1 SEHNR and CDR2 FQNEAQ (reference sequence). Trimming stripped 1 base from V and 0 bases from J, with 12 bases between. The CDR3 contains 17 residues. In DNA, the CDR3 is TGTGCCAGCAGCTTAGGATTCGGTCTATCGAACACCGGGGAGCTGTTTTTT. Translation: CASSLGFGLSNTGELFF.